These 5 T cell receptor beta chains came from one sample sequenced in a study of blood T cell repertoires in COVID-19. Data came from immunoSEQ multiplex PCR; TCRdb stores just in-frame clones and leaves some out. The top ten clones hold 16% of a sample with around 18,000 clones, approximately 80% of them seen once. The specimen was peripheral blood. Receptors were obtained from a man between 65 and 85 years old with COVID-19, enrolled during active disease.

CDR3 loop: CASSAGTENGYTF. The CDR3 DNA follows: TGTGCCAGCAGTGCAGGAACCGAGAATGGCTACACCTTC. The V and J genes are TRBV28 and TRBJ1-2; D gene ambiguous. This CDR3 region has 13 residues. V lost 5 bases, J lost 6 bases, and 13 bases lay in between. Germline assignment: CDR1 MDHEN and CDR2 SYDVKM.

The chain couples TRBV3-1 (or the pseudogene TRBV3-2) to TRBJ2-1; 8 nucleotides align to TRBD2. The CDR3 spans 15 residues. Looked up from germline, CDR1 is LGHDT and CDR2 is YNNKEL (reference sequence). J was trimmed by 4 bases and V by 4 bases; bases with no gene match: 6. CDR3 nucleotide sequence: TGTGCCAGCAGCCTACGGACTAGCCCATACAATGAGCAGTTCTTC. Encoded protein: CASSLRTSPYNEQFF.

The V gene is TRBV10-1, the J gene TRBJ2-5; D perhaps matches TRBD2 (6 bases). CDR3 length equals 16 residues. The germline V gene has CDR1 WNHNN and CDR2 SYGVQD (reference sequence). The V end was cut by 2 bases, the J end by 0 bases, with 13 bases between. As DNA, the CDR3 is TGCGCCAGCAGTGAGACGGGCGGGACCCACCAAGAGACCCAGTACTTC. Translating gives CASSETGGTHQETQYF.

The chain has TRBV13 and TRBJ2-7, with 12 bases fitting TRBD2. The CDR3 consists of 16 residues. The ends lost 5 bases at V and 3 bases at J; junction bases unmatched: 8. Germline values: CDR1 PRHDT, CDR2 FYEKMQ (reference sequence). CDR3 in DNA: TGTGCCAGCAGCGAGACTAGCGGGAGACACAACTACGAGCAGTACTTC. Its translation: CASSETSGRHNYEQYF.

This chain joins TRBV7-3 and TRBJ2-3; no clear D gene. CDR1 and CDR2 (germline): SGHTA, FQGTGA. The CDR3 runs to 13 residues. V was pared by 1 base and J by 3 bases, with 5 bases between. CDR3 loop: CASSLIYTDTQYF. The CDR3 DNA sequence: TGTGCCAGCAGCTTAATTTATACAGATACGCAGTATTTT.